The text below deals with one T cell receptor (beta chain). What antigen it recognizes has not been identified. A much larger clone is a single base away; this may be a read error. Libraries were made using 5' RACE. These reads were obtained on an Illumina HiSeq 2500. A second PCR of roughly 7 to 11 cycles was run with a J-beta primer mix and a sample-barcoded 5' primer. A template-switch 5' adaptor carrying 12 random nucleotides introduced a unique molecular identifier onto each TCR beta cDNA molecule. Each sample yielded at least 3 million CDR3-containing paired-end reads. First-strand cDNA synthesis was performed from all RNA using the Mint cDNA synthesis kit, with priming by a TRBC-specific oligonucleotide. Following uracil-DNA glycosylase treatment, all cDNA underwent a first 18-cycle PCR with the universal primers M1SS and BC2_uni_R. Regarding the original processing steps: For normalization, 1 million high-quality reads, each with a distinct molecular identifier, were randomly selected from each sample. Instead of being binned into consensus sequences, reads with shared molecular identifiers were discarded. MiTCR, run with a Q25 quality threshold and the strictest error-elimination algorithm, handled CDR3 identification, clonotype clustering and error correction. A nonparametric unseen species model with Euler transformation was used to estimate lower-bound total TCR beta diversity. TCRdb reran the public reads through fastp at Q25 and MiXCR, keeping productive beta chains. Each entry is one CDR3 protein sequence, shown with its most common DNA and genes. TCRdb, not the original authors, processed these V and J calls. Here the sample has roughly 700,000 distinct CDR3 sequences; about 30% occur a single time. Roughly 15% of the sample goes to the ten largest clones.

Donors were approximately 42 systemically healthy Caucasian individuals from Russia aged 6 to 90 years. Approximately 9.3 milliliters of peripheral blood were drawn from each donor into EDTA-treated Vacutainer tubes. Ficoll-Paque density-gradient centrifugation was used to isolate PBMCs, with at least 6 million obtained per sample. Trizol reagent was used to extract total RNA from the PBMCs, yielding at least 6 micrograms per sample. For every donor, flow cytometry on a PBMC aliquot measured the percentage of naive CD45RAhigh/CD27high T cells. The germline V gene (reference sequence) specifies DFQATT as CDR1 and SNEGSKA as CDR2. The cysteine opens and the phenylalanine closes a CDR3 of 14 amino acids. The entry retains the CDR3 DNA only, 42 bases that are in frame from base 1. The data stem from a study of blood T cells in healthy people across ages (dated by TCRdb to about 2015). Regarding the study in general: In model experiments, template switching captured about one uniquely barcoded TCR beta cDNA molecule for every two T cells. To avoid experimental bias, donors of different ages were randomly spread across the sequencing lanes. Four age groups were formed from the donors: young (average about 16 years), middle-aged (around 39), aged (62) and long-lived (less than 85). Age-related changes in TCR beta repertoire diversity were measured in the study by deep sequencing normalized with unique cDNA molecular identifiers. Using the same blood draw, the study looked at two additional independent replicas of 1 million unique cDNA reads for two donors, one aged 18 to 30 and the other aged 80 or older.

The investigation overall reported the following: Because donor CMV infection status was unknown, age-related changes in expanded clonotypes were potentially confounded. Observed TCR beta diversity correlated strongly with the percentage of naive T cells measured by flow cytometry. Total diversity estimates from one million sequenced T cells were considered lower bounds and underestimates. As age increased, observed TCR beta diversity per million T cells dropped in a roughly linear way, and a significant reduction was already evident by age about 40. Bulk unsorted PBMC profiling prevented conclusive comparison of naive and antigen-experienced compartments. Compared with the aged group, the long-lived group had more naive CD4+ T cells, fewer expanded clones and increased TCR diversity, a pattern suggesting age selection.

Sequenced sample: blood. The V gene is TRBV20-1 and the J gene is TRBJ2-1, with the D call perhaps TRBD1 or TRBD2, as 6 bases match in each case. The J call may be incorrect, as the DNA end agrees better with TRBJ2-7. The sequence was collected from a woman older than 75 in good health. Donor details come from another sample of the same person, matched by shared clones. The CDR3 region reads CSTRGGYSYNEQYF. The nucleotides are TGCAGTACCAGGGGAGGCTACTCCTACAATGAGCAGTACTTC.